This is a list of T cell receptor beta chains from one sample in a study of blood T cell repertoires in COVID-19. Clones were read by immunoSEQ multiplex PCR, and TCRdb kept only the in-frame ones, dropping some. The sample includes under 250,000 clones, around 82% of them seen just once. Sequencing used peripheral blood. These receptors came from a human donor in a cohort sampled during active COVID-19. CDR3s include the opening cysteine and the closing phenylalanine or tryptophan. Each record gives: V gene, CDR3 protein.

V: TRBV20-1
CDR3: CSATGVYGYTF

V: TRBV29-1
CDR3: CSVGGAPLAKNIQYF

V: TRBV5-5
CDR3: CASSLETGELAEAFF

V: TRBV5-6
CDR3: CASSPEGDSGANVLTF

V: TRBV24-1
CDR3: CATSEGTSYGYTF

V: TRBV7-3
CDR3: CASSPTDADTQYF

V: TRBV11-2
CDR3: CASSLTPGVNTEAFF

V: TRBV5-1
CDR3: CASSRGQGDYGYTF

V: TRBV20-1
CDR3: CSASYRGYEQYF

V: TRBV9
CDR3: CASSVGQGISEQYF

V: TRBV19
CDR3: CASSIAAGAYNEQFF

V: TRBV19
CDR3: CASTNSYSPLHF

V: TRBV29-1
CDR3: CSVQGQGWETQYF

V: TRBV3-1/TRBV3-2
CDR3: CASSQDAQADEQFF

V: TRBV28
CDR3: CASSLSDRQSQYF

V: TRBV7-2
CDR3: CASSQGGQGGPPQHF

V: TRBV7-9
CDR3: CASSPRGEAGELFF

V: TRBV10-3
CDR3: CAIRSSDRLPYEQYF

V: TRBV5-1
CDR3: CASSLAREGDTQYF

V: TRBV4-1
CDR3: CASSQEGTAEAFF

V: TRBV4-2
CDR3: CASSQGGVRSSYEQYF

V: TRBV6-5
CDR3: CASSLTGVSSYEQYF

V: TRBV19
CDR3: CASSASVIDYGYTF

V: TRBV19
CDR3: CASSIGTGGRETQYF

V: TRBV2
CDR3: CASSAEAVNTEAFF

V: TRBV7-2
CDR3: CASSSPHPGTGEGPQHF

V: TRBV29-1
CDR3: CSVGLGGRGTDTQYF

V: TRBV28
CDR3: CASSKGPDGYEQYF

V: TRBV28
CDR3: CASSFLDRGGSQPQHF

V: TRBV9
CDR3: CASRHDRGARREQYF

V: TRBV11-2
CDR3: CASSSKPTGLAVYNEQFF

V: TRBV6-2/TRBV6-3
CDR3: CASSYSRSEQYF

V: TRBV19
CDR3: CASSPGDLLNTEAFF

V: TRBV10-3
CDR3: CASKTSGGADTGELFF

V: TRBV5-4
CDR3: CASSRQAGTGGVDTQYF

V: TRBV10-3
CDR3: CAISESTISGGETQYF

V: TRBV5-1
CDR3: CATATGTANTEAFF